This TCR beta chain was captured by sequencing in a study of T cell repertoires in ileal Crohn's disease. Overall study findings and caveats: Postoperative endoscopy occurred within one year, median about 7.5 months.

Remarks on this clone: Its cognate antigen is unknown.

The CDR3 is 12 residues long. The germline V and J ends were trimmed by 2 bases and 12 bases, with 11 bases remaining between them. Germline V gene sequence: CDR1 MDHEN, CDR2 SYDVKM. The assay was immunoSEQ multiplex PCR, and TCRdb's table has in-frame clones only and misses some. The repertoire consists of about 3,900 clones, with 85% occurring once and the leading ten covering roughly 14%. Time point in this sample: neoterminal ileum biopsy at postoperative endoscopy, about 6 months after surgery. The sequence was obtained from an adult with Crohn's disease. The gene calls are TRBV28 and TRBJ2-1; no reliable D call. Input material: ileal tissue. The CDR3 protein is CASSLMRGLQFF. Here the CDR3 DNA reads TGTGCCAGCAGTTTAATGAGAGGCCTGCAGTTCTTC.